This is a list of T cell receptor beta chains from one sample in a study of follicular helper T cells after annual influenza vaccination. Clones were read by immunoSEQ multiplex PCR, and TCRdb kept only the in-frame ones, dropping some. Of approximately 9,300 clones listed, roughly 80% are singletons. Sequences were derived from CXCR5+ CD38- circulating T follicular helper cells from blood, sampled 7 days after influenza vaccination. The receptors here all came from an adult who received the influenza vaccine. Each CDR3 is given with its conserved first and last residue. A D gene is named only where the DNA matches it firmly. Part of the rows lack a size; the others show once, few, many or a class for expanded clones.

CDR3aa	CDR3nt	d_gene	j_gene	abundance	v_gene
CASRLGGDTEAFF	TGTGCCAGCAGGCTTGGGGGCGACACTGAAGCTTTCTTT	NA	TRBJ1-1	NA	TRBV28
CASSLRVGGQSGYTF	TGTGCCAGCAGCCTAAGGGTCGGGGGGCAAAGTGGCTACACCTTC	NA	TRBJ1-2	NA	TRBV21-1
CASSERGSNTEAFF	TGTGCCAGCAGTGAACGGGGATCGAACACTGAAGCTTTCTTT	NA	TRBJ1-1	NA	TRBV6-5
CASSLAPFEDDTEAFF	TGCGCCAGCAGCTTGGCCCCATTTGAGGATGACACTGAAGCTTTCTTT	NA	TRBJ1-1	once	TRBV5-1
CASSLLIDWDTSSTDTQYF	TGCGCCAGCAGCTTGTTGATAGACTGGGACACATCTAGCACAGATACGCAGTATTTT	NA	TRBJ2-3	NA	TRBV5-1
CASSPIRTGNGYTF	TGTGCCAGCAGCCCTATACGGACAGGGAACGGCTACACCTTC	TRBD1	TRBJ1-2	NA	TRBV14
CASSRQEDTEAFF	TGTGCCAGCAGCCGACAGGAGGACACTGAAGCTTTCTTT	NA	TRBJ1-1	once	TRBV11-2
CASSITLVQTYYGYTF	TGTGCCAGTAGTATTACTCTCGTACAAACCTACTATGGCTACACCTTC	NA	TRBJ1-2	NA	TRBV19
CASSMSGGASTDTQYF	TGTGCCAGCAGCATGAGCGGGGGGGCGAGCACAGATACGCAGTATTTT	TRBD2	TRBJ2-3	NA	TRBV7-2
CASSAGGGREKLFF	TGCGCCAGCAGCGCCGGGGGTGGTCGGGAAAAACTGTTTTTT	NA	TRBJ1-4	NA	TRBV5-1
CASSLIQGMNTEAFF	TGTGCCAGCAGCTTGATTCAGGGGATGAACACTGAAGCTTTCTTT	NA	TRBJ1-1	once	TRBV5-8
CASSSLSRAYEQYF	TGTGCCAGCAGCTCACTCTCAAGGGCCTACGAGCAGTACTTC	NA	TRBJ2-7	NA	TRBV5-6
CASSQGTGIYNSPLHF	TGTGCCAGCAGCCAGGGGACAGGGATCTATAATTCACCCCTCCACTTT	TRBD1	TRBJ1-6	NA	TRBV4-2
CASSYPGLAGGNEQFF	TGTGCCAGCAGTTACCCCGGGCTAGCGGGGGGAAATGAGCAGTTCTTC	TRBD2	TRBJ2-1	NA	TRBV6-5
CASSDLAGEATDTQYF	TGCGCCAGCAGTGACCTAGCGGGGGAGGCCACAGATACGCAGTATTTT	TRBD2	TRBJ2-3	NA	TRBV10-2
CASSLGLGAYEQYF	TGTGCCAGCAGCTTGGGACTGGGGGCCTACGAGCAGTACTTC	NA	TRBJ2-7	NA	TRBV5-5
CASSLVAAATNEKLFF	TGCGCCAGCAGCTTGGTAGCTGCGGCAACTAATGAAAAACTGTTTTTT	NA	TRBJ1-4	NA	TRBV5-1
CASGKGADTQYF	TGTGCCAGCGGTAAAGGAGCAGATACGCAGTATTTT	NA	TRBJ2-3	NA	TRBV6-5
CASSADREGYTF	TGCGCCAGCAGCGCCGATCGGGAAGGCTACACCTTC	NA	TRBJ1-2	few	TRBV5-1
CASSSPGTTYSNQPQHF	TGTGCCAGCAGCTCCCCCGGGACAACTTATAGCAATCAGCCCCAGCATTTT	NA	TRBJ1-5	NA	TRBV7-2
CASSYEASGANVLTF	TGTGCCAGCAGTTACGAAGCCAGTGGGGCCAACGTCCTGACTTTC	NA	TRBJ2-6	NA	TRBV6-5
CASSSDRGLKGSSEAFF	TGTGCCAGCAGCTCAGACAGGGGGCTCAAAGGTAGTTCTGAAGCTTTCTTT	TRBD1	TRBJ1-1	NA	TRBV7-9
CASSVGPVNSPLHF	TGTGCCAGCAGTGTCGGACCCGTGAATTCACCCCTCCACTTT	NA	TRBJ1-6	NA	TRBV6-4
CASSFGTDYEQYF	TGTGCCAGCAGCTTCGGGACAGACTACGAGCAGTACTTC	TRBD1	TRBJ2-7	NA	TRBV2
CASSNIGDTQYF	TGTGCCAGTAGTAATATAGGAGATACGCAGTATTTT	NA	TRBJ2-3	NA	TRBV19
CASSSDRAGELFF	TGTGCCAGCAGCTCTGACAGGGCAGGGGAGCTGTTTTTT	TRBD1	TRBJ2-2	NA	TRBV6-5
CASSLVGDEQYF	TGTGCCAGCAGCTTGGTGGGAGACGAGCAGTACTTC	NA	TRBJ2-7	few	TRBV7-2
CASSLMKYSHSGNTIYF	TGTGCCAGCAGCTTAATGAAATACAGTCACTCTGGAAACACCATATATTTT	NA	TRBJ1-3	NA	TRBV11-2